This T cell receptor beta chain was identified in a study of T cell repertoires in cytomegalovirus infection. Overall study: Public signatures in TCR beta pointed to CMV infection and matching HLA type. Points from the study as a whole: Ex vivo responses were dominated by HLA-C-restricted CMV-specific TCR beta clonotypes.

CDR3 length: 13 amino acids. Germline trimming cut 3 bases from V and 6 bases from J; bases unmatched to any gene: 3. Germline loops: CDR1 SGHAT, CDR2 FQNNGV. TCRdb passed the reads through MiXCR, listing each CDR3 protein once. The top ten hold around a sixth of the sample, which has roughly 730,000 distinct CDR3 sequences, around 30% seen once. With regard to this clonotype: The antigen is unknown.

The sample consisted of cultured PBMCs, taken from culture after CMV antigen stimulation. The chain uses TRBV11-2 and TRBJ2-7, with TRBD1 matching over 9 bases. The TCR was taken from a human donor in good health (CMV status not recorded). Some clones in this sample may be carry-over from other donors' samples. Here the CDR3 DNA reads TGTGCCAGCAGCTTGGGACAGGGCCCCGAGCAGTACTTC. Protein product: CASSLGQGPEQYF.